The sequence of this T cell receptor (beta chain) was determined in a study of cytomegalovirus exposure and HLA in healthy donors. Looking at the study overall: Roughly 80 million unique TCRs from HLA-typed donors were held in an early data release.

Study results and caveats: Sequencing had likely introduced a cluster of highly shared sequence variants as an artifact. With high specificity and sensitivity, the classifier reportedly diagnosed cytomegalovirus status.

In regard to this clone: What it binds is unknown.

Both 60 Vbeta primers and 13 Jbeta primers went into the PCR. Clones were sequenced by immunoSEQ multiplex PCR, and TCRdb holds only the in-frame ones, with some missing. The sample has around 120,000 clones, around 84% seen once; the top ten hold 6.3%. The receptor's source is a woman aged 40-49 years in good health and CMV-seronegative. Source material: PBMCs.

The CDR3 is CASSLFQGRVDEKLFF. In DNA form, the CDR3 reads TGTGCCAGCAGTTTATTTCAGGGGAGGGTTGATGAAAAACTGTTTTTT. The J gene is TRBJ1-4, the V gene TRBV28; tentatively, D is TRBD1 (6 bases). Germline assignment: CDR1 MDHEN and CDR2 SYDVKM. V was shortened by 1 base and J by 6 bases, with 15 bases between the two germline ends. The CDR3 is 16 residues long.